This T cell receptor beta chain was obtained from a study of blood T cell repertoires in COVID-19. For the study at large: From T cells, B-cell-depleted T cells, or PBMCs came the material, which was cDNA or gDNA.

V was cut by 5 bases and J by 5 bases, with 6 bases left in between. In germline, CDR1 is MNHNY, CDR2 SVGAGI (reference sequence). The CDR3 runs 11 residues. In the source study's methods: Amplification from reference gene primers served as the basis for estimated nucleated cell counts. The assay was immunoSEQ multiplex PCR, and TCRdb's table has in-frame clones only and misses some. V and J calls and clone size come straight from that table; D and trimming were deduced from the DNA. Of under 150,000 clones detected, 80% to 90% appear once; the ten largest clones hold roughly 18%. The sequencing input was peripheral blood. The chain has TRBV6-6 and TRBJ2-5; TRBD1 might be the D (5 bases). The clonotype originates from a man aged 45-65 years with active or convalescent COVID-19. In DNA, the CDR3 is TGTGCCAGCAGTAAGGGGGAGACCCAGTACTTC. The encoded protein is CASSKGETQYF.